The T cell receptor beta chain under discussion was sequenced for a study of immune evolution from preneoplasia to lung adenocarcinoma. At the level of the study: HLA loss of heterozygosity: around 6.5% AIS, about 15% MIA, approximately 35% ADC, none AAH.

Between the mid-2010s and the late 2010s, patients underwent resection in Japan or China. Looked up from germline, CDR1 is MNHEY and CDR2 is SVGAGI. The CDR3 runs to 13 residues. V lost 3 bases and J lost 6, with 8 bases in between. Generated by immunoSEQ multiplex PCR, the TCRdb table keeps only in-frame clones and is missing some. The sample gives tens of thousands of clones, roughly 74% of which show up once; about 6.5% is in the top ten. Overall study results and limits: Highest clonality occurred in KRAS-mutant, not EGFR-mutant or double wild-type, nodules.

The table lists this clone with a count of one. The antigen remains undetermined. The rearrangement uses TRBV6-5 and TRBJ2-2; perhaps TRBD2 as D (5 bases). The origin of this receptor is a person between 60 and 70 years old with lung adenocarcinoma. Sequences were obtained from FFPE invasive lung adenocarcinoma tissue. Here the CDR3 reads CASSYGLSGELFF. In nucleotides, the CDR3 is TGTGCCAGCAGTTATGGACTCTCCGGGGAGCTGTTTTTT.